The clone carrying this T cell receptor beta chain was recorded only once. Its antigen is unknown. Reverse transcription of extracted RNA yielded cDNA, which provided the sequencing template. TCRdb's copy holds only in-frame clones and misses some; the assay was immunoSEQ multiplex PCR. The sample has hundreds of thousands of clones, roughly two thirds seen once; the top ten hold roughly 1.2%. This entry comes from a study of CD8+ T cells in alopecia areata. Study-level background: Among treated patients, oral tofacitinib was administered at 5 to 10 mg twice daily. Treatment with tofacitinib (6 to 18 months) was followed by 6 months off drug. Findings of the study overall: For lesional scalp, especially alopecia totalis/universalis, clonality was higher than in normal scalp.

This CDR3 has 12 residues. Germline CDR1 is GTSNPN and CDR2 is SVGIG (reference sequence). The V end lost 4 bases, the J end lost 4 bases, and 9 bases lay between the germline ends. Sorting separated CD4+ and CD8+ T cells out of PBMCs. This clonotype was sampled from a human donor with alopecia areata. V usage is TRBV30 and J usage is TRBJ2-3; D uncertain. Sequences were derived from CD4+ T cells sorted from blood, sampled at week 0. CDR3 sequence (DNA): TGTGCCTGGACACCGCTCCCAGATACGCAGTATTTT. Translation gives CAWTPLPDTQYF.